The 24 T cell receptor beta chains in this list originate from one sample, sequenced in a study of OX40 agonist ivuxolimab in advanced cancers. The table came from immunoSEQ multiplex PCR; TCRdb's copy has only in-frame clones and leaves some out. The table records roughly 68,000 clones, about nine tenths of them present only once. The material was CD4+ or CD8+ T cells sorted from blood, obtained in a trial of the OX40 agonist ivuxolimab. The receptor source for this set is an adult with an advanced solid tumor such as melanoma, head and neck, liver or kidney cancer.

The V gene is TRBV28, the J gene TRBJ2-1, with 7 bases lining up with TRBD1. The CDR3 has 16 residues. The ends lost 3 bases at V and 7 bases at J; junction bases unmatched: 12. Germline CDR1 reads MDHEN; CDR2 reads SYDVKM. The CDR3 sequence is CASSLMERGPPNEQFF. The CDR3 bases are TGTGCCAGCAGTTTGATGGAGAGGGGGCCCCCTAATGAGCAGTTCTTC.

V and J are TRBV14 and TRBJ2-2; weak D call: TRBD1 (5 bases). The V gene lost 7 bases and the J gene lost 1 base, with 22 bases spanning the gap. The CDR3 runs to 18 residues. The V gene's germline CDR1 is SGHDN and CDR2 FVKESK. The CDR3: CASTILIWGLRNTGELFF. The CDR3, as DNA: TGTGCCAGCACCATCCTCATTTGGGGCCTGCGGAACACCGGGGAGCTGTTTTTT.

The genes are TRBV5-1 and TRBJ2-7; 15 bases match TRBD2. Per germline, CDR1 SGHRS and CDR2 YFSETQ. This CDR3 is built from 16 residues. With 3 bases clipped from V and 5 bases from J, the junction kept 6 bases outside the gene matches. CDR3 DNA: TGCGCCAGCAGCTCGGGACTAGCGGGAGGCCGGGACGAGCAGTACTTC. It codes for CASSSGLAGGRDEQYF.

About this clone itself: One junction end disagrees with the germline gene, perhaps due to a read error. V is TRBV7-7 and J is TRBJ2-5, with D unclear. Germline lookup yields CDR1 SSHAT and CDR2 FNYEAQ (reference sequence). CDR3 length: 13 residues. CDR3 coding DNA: TGTGCTAGCAGCCAGGAGTCCCAAGAGACCCAGTACTTC. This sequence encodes CASSQESQETQYF.

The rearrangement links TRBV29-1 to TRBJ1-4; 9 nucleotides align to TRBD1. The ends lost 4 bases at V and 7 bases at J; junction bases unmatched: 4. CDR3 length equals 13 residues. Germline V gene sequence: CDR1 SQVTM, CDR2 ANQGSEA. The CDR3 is CSVGTGVGEKLFF. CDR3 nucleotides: TGCAGCGTTGGGACAGGGGTTGGTGAAAAACTGTTTTTT.

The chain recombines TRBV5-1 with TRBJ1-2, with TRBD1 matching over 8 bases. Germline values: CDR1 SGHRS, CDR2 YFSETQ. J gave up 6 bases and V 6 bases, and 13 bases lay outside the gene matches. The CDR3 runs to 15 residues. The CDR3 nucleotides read TGCGCCAGCACTCTAGTACAGGGGGTGAAAGATGGCTACACCTTC. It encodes CASTLVQGVKDGYTF.

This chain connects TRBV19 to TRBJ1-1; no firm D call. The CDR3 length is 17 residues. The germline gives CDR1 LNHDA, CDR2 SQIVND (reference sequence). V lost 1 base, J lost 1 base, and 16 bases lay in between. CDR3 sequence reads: CASSIVLAGMANTEAFF. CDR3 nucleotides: TGTGCCAGTAGTATAGTACTAGCGGGGATGGCGAACACTGAAGCTTTCTTT.

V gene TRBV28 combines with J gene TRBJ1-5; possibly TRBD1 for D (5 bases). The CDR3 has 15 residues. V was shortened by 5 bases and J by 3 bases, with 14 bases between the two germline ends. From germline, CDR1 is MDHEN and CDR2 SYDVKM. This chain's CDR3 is CASSRGGGVNQPQHF. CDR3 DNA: TGTGCCAGCAGTCGGGGCGGGGGTGTCAATCAGCCCCAGCATTTT.

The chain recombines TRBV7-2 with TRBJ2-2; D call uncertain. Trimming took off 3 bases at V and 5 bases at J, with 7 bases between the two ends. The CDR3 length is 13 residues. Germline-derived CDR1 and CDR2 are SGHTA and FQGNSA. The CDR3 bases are TGTGCCAGCAGCTTCCTATCGACCGGGGAGCTGTTTTTT. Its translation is CASSFLSTGELFF.

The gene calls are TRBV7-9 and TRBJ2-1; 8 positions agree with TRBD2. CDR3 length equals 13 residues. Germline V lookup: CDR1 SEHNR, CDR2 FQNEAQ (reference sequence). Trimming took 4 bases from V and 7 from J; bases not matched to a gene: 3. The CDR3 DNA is TGTGCCAGCAGCTCGGGACTAGTGAATGAGCAGTTCTTC. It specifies CASSSGLVNEQFF.

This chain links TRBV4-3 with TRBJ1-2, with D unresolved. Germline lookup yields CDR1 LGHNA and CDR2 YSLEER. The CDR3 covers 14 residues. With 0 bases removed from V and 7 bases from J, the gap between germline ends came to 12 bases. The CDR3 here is CASSQELGNRGYTF. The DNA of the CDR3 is TGCGCCAGCAGCCAAGAGTTGGGGAATCGTGGCTACACCTTC.

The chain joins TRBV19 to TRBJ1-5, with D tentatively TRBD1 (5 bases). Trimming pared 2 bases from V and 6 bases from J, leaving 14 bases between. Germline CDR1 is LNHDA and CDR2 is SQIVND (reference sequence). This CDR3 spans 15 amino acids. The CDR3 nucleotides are TGTGCCAGTAGTATAAATCCAGGGTTGGGTCAGCCCCAGCATTTT. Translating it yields CASSINPGLGQPQHF.

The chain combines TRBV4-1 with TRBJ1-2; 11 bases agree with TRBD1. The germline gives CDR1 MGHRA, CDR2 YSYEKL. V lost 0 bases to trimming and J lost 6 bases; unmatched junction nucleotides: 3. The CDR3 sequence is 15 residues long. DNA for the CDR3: TGCGCCAGCAGCCAAGATAGGGACAGGGGGAATGGCTACACCTTC. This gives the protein CASSQDRDRGNGYTF.

The CDR3 reads CASSQYPGLAAHYNEQFF. The CDR3 coding sequence is TGTGCCAGCAGCCAATACCCGGGACTAGCGGCCCACTACAATGAGCAGTTCTTC. The chain joins TRBV14 to TRBJ2-1; 11 bases align to TRBD2. The CDR3 is made up of 18 amino acids. V shed 2 bases, J shed 3 bases, and the junction held 9 bases outside the gene matches. Germline V gene lookup returns CDR1 SGHDN and CDR2 FVKESK.

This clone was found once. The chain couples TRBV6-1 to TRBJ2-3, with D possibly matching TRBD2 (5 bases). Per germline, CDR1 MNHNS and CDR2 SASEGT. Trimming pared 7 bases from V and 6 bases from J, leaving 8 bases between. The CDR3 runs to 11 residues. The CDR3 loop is CASNLADTQYF. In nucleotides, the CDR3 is TGTGCCAGCAACTTAGCGGATACGCAGTATTTT.

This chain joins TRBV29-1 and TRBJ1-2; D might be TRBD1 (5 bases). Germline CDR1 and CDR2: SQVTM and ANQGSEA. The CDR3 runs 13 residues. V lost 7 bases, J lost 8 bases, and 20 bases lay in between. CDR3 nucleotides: TGCAGCGCCCTTGACAGAGTGGTAGGCGGCTACACCTTC. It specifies CSALDRVVGGYTF.

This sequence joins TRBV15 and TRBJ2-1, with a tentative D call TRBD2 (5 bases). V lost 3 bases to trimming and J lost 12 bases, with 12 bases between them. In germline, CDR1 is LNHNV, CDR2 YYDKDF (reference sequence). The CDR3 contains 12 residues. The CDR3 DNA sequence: TGTGCCACCAGCAGTGGACTTTGGTGGCAGTTCTTC. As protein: CATSSGLWWQFF.

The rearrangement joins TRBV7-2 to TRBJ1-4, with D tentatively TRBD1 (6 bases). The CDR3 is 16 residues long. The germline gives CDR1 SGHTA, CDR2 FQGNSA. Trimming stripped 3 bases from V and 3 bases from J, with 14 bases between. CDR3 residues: CASSFHGQSANEKLFF. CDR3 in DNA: TGTGCCAGCAGCTTCCATGGACAGTCAGCTAATGAAAAACTGTTTTTT.

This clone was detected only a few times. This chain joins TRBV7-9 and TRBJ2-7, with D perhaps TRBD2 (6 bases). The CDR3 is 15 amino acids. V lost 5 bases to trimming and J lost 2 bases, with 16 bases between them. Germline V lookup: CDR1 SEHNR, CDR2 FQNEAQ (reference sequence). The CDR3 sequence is CASSDRRDFTYEQYF. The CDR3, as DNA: TGTGCCAGCAGCGATAGAAGGGACTTTACCTACGAGCAGTACTTC.

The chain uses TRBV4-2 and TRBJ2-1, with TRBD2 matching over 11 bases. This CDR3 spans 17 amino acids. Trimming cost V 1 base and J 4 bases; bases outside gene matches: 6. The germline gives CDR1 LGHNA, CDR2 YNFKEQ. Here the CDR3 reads CASSQGSTSGTYNEQFF. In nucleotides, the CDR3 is TGTGCCAGCAGCCAAGGATCGACTAGCGGGACTTACAATGAGCAGTTCTTC.

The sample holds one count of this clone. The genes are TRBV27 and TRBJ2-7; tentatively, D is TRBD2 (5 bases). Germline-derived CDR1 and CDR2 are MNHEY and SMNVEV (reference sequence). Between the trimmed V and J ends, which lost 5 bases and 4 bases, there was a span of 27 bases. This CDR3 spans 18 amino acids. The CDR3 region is CASSARARAQLFGYEQYF. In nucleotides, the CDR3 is TGTGCCAGCAGTGCGAGGGCGCGAGCGCAGCTTTTCGGATACGAGCAGTACTTC.

CDR3 region: CASSVVAWETQYF. The CDR3 DNA sequence: TGTGCCAGCAGCGTAGTGGCTTGGGAGACCCAGTACTTC. This rearrangement joins TRBV9 to TRBJ2-5; D not certain. Trimming removed 0 bases from V and 5 bases from J, with 8 bases in between. The germline CDR1 and CDR2 sequences are SGDLS and YYNGEE. CDR3 size: 13 residues.

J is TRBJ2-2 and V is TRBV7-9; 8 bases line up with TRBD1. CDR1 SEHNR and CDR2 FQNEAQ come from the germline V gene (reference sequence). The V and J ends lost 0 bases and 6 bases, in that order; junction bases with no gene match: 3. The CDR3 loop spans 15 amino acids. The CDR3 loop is CASSLAGQVAGELFF. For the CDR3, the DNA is TGTGCCAGCAGCTTAGCGGGACAGGTGGCCGGGGAGCTGTTTTTT.

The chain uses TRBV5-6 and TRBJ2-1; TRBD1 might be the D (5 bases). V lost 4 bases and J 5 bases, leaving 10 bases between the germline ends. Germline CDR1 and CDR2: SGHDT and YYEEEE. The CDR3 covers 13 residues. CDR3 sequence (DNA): TGTGCCAGCAGCCCCAGGGTGAACAATGAGCAGTTCTTC. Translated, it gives CASSPRVNNEQFF. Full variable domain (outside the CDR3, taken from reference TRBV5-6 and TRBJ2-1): DAGVTQSPTHLIKTRGQQVTLRCSPKSGHDTVSWYQQALGQGPQFIFQYYEEEERQRGNFPDRFSGHQFPNYSSELNVNALLLGDSALYLCASSPRVNNEQFFGPGTRLTVL.